The rows below give T cell receptor beta chains drawn from one sample of a study of T cell responses to AZD1222 COVID-19 vaccine. Measured with immunoSEQ multiplex PCR; TCRdb has only the in-frame clones, and not every one. The table lists 80,000 or so clones, about 93% of them singletons. Sample: peripheral blood, taken on day 0 of MenACWY control vaccination. The receptors were sampled from an adult in good health. CDR3s include the opening cysteine and the closing phenylalanine or tryptophan. Each record gives: CDR3 DNA, CDR3 protein, D gene, V gene, clone size, J gene. The D gene is left open where the match is weak. For some rows the clone size is stated as once, few or many, or as a class when expanded; others skip it.

cdr3_nt: TGTGCCAGCAGCGTTAGCGGAGCCCCAGGGGACACCATATATTTT; cdr3_aa: CASSVSGAPGDTIYF; d_call: -; v_call: TRBV9; clone_size: -; j_call: TRBJ1-3
cdr3_nt: TGTGCCGTCGCTGGCGTTAGCACAGATACGCAGTATTTT; cdr3_aa: CAVAGVSTDTQYF; d_call: -; v_call: TRBV11-2; clone_size: -; j_call: TRBJ2-3
cdr3_nt: TGTGCCAGCAGTTTAACCGGGACTAGCGGAGAACAAGAGACCCAGTACTTC; cdr3_aa: CASSLTGTSGEQETQYF; d_call: TRBD2; v_call: TRBV27; clone_size: -; j_call: TRBJ2-5
cdr3_nt: TGTGCCAGCAGCTTGGGCGGGGGGACCTACGAGCAGTACTTC; cdr3_aa: CASSLGGGTYEQYF; d_call: TRBD2; v_call: TRBV11-2; clone_size: -; j_call: TRBJ2-7
cdr3_nt: TGTGCCAGCAGTTTATCCGCCACTGAAGCTTTCTTT; cdr3_aa: CASSLSATEAFF; d_call: -; v_call: TRBV12-3/TRBV12-4; clone_size: -; j_call: TRBJ1-1
cdr3_nt: TGTGCCAGCAGTCCCATGGGCAGCAGCTCGCAGTATTTT; cdr3_aa: CASSPMGSSSQYF; d_call: -; v_call: TRBV27; clone_size: once; j_call: TRBJ2-3
cdr3_nt: TGCGCCAGCAGCCGGTGGACTGGGAACACTGAAGCTTTCTTT; cdr3_aa: CASSRWTGNTEAFF; d_call: -; v_call: TRBV5-1; clone_size: -; j_call: TRBJ1-1
cdr3_nt: TGTGCCAGCAAGGACGCAACTAATGAAAAACTGTTTTTT; cdr3_aa: CASKDATNEKLFF; d_call: -; v_call: TRBV7-9; clone_size: -; j_call: TRBJ1-4
cdr3_nt: TGTGCCAGTAGAGACAGGGGGACAGGAGGAACTAATGAAAAACTGTTTTTT; cdr3_aa: CASRDRGTGGTNEKLFF; d_call: TRBD1; v_call: TRBV19; clone_size: -; j_call: TRBJ1-4
cdr3_nt: TGTGCCAGCTCACCCGGGACAGGGGGCGTCGAGCAGTACTTC; cdr3_aa: CASSPGTGGVEQYF; d_call: TRBD1; v_call: TRBV18; clone_size: few; j_call: TRBJ2-7
cdr3_nt: TGTGCCAGCAGGGGTGGTGGCTACACCTTC; cdr3_aa: CASRGGGYTF; d_call: -; v_call: TRBV6-6; clone_size: -; j_call: TRBJ1-2
cdr3_nt: TGTGCCAGCAGCCAAGGGCGAGCTTCAAATTCACCCCTCCACTTT; cdr3_aa: CASSQGRASNSPLHF; d_call: -; v_call: TRBV3-1/TRBV3-2; clone_size: -; j_call: TRBJ1-6
cdr3_nt: TGTGCCAGCAGTGAAGTGGGGGTGGGCAATCAGCCCCAGCATTTT; cdr3_aa: CASSEVGVGNQPQHF; d_call: -; v_call: TRBV6-1; clone_size: -; j_call: TRBJ1-5
cdr3_nt: TGCAGTGCTAGTGACGGGTCGGGCAATCAGCCCCAGCATTTT; cdr3_aa: CSASDGSGNQPQHF; d_call: -; v_call: TRBV20-1; clone_size: -; j_call: TRBJ1-5
cdr3_nt: TGCGCCAGCAGCCAGGTGGGAAGGGCTCCAAACACTGAAGCTTTCTTT; cdr3_aa: CASSQVGRAPNTEAFF; d_call: -; v_call: TRBV4-1; clone_size: -; j_call: TRBJ1-1
cdr3_nt: TGTGCCAGCAGCGATCAGCTAGGGGGTAGTCGAAATCAGCCCCAGCATTTT; cdr3_aa: CASSDQLGGSRNQPQHF; d_call: -; v_call: TRBV27; clone_size: -; j_call: TRBJ1-5
cdr3_nt: TGTGCCAGCAGCTTACAAGAAAGTACGCAGTTCTTC; cdr3_aa: CASSLQESTQFF; d_call: -; v_call: TRBV7-2; clone_size: -; j_call: TRBJ2-1
cdr3_nt: TGTGCCAGCAGCCAGGAGGGTAATCAGCCCCAGCATTTT; cdr3_aa: CASSQEGNQPQHF; d_call: -; v_call: TRBV7-9; clone_size: -; j_call: TRBJ1-5
cdr3_nt: TGCGCCAGCAGCCAAGATCGTCAGCGGACAGTTAACTATGGCTACACCTTC; cdr3_aa: CASSQDRQRTVNYGYTF; d_call: -; v_call: TRBV4-1; clone_size: -; j_call: TRBJ1-2
cdr3_nt: TGTGCCAGCACCTCCTCCTACAATGAGCAGTTCTTC; cdr3_aa: CASTSSYNEQFF; d_call: -; v_call: TRBV9; clone_size: -; j_call: TRBJ2-1
cdr3_nt: TGTGCCAGCAGCTTAGACGGCTACAATGAGCAGTTCTTC; cdr3_aa: CASSLDGYNEQFF; d_call: -; v_call: TRBV7-9; clone_size: -; j_call: TRBJ2-1
cdr3_nt: TGTGCCAGCTCACCAGGCACGGGGGCCTACGAGCAGTACTTC; cdr3_aa: CASSPGTGAYEQYF; d_call: -; v_call: TRBV18; clone_size: once; j_call: TRBJ2-7
cdr3_nt: TGTGCCAGCAGCTTAACCCCTGCAACTAATGAAAAACTGTTTTTT; cdr3_aa: CASSLTPATNEKLFF; d_call: -; v_call: TRBV7-8; clone_size: once; j_call: TRBJ1-4
cdr3_nt: TGTGCCAGCAGCTTAGCAACAGGGGTTGGGTATGGCTACACCTTC; cdr3_aa: CASSLATGVGYGYTF; d_call: TRBD1; v_call: TRBV7-2; clone_size: -; j_call: TRBJ1-2
cdr3_nt: TGCGCCAGCAGCCAAGGGAATGGGAGGTCCGGGGAGCTGTTTTTT; cdr3_aa: CASSQGNGRSGELFF; d_call: -; v_call: TRBV4-1; clone_size: -; j_call: TRBJ2-2
cdr3_nt: TGTGCCAGCAGCCAATGGATGGGGCTCACTGAAGCTTTCTTT; cdr3_aa: CASSQWMGLTEAFF; d_call: -; v_call: TRBV14; clone_size: -; j_call: TRBJ1-1
cdr3_nt: TGTGCCAGCAGTTTATCGATAGCCCACCAGGGCGAGCAGTACTTC; cdr3_aa: CASSLSIAHQGEQYF; d_call: -; v_call: TRBV27; clone_size: once; j_call: TRBJ2-7
cdr3_nt: TGTGCCAGCTCACTACATCCCGGGACAAACTATGGCTACACCTTC; cdr3_aa: CASSLHPGTNYGYTF; d_call: -; v_call: TRBV18; clone_size: -; j_call: TRBJ1-2
cdr3_nt: TGTGCCAGCAGCTCCAATCAGGGTTATCCTGAAGCTTTCTTT; cdr3_aa: CASSSNQGYPEAFF; d_call: -; v_call: TRBV5-6; clone_size: -; j_call: TRBJ1-1
cdr3_nt: TGTGCCAGCGGACTAGCGGGAGGGACCGGGGAGCTGTTTTTT; cdr3_aa: CASGLAGGTGELFF; d_call: TRBD2; v_call: TRBV7-3; clone_size: -; j_call: TRBJ2-2
cdr3_nt: TGTGCCAGCAGTTCCCCGGGACTAACCCCCTACGAGCAGTACTTC; cdr3_aa: CASSSPGLTPYEQYF; d_call: TRBD2; v_call: TRBV28; clone_size: -; j_call: TRBJ2-7
cdr3_nt: TGTGCCACCTGGGACAGGGACGGTGGCTACACCTTC; cdr3_aa: CATWDRDGGYTF; d_call: TRBD1; v_call: TRBV24-1; clone_size: -; j_call: TRBJ1-2
cdr3_nt: TGCGCCAGCAGCCCAGGCAGGGGGTTCAATCAGCCCCAGCATTTT; cdr3_aa: CASSPGRGFNQPQHF; d_call: TRBD1; v_call: TRBV4-1; clone_size: -; j_call: TRBJ1-5
cdr3_nt: TGTGCCAGCAGCTTAGCAGGGGGCAAGGGCACCGGGGAGCTGTTTTTT; cdr3_aa: CASSLAGGKGTGELFF; d_call: TRBD1; v_call: TRBV7-3; clone_size: once; j_call: TRBJ2-2
cdr3_nt: TGTGCCATCAGTGAAACAGGAAAATACACTGAAGCTTTCTTT; cdr3_aa: CAISETGKYTEAFF; d_call: -; v_call: TRBV10-3; clone_size: -; j_call: TRBJ1-1
cdr3_nt: TGTGCCAGCAGTACACCGGGACAGGGAGACTACGAGCAGTACTTC; cdr3_aa: CASSTPGQGDYEQYF; d_call: TRBD1; v_call: TRBV27; clone_size: -; j_call: TRBJ2-7
cdr3_nt: TGTGCCAGCAGCCCCTGGGTAGCGGGAGGGCAGGATGGAGAGACCCAGTACTTC; cdr3_aa: CASSPWVAGGQDGETQYF; d_call: TRBD2; v_call: TRBV28; clone_size: -; j_call: TRBJ2-5
cdr3_nt: TGTGCCAGCAGTGTAAATTTGAACACTGAAGCTTTCTTT; cdr3_aa: CASSVNLNTEAFF; d_call: -; v_call: TRBV27; clone_size: once; j_call: TRBJ1-1
cdr3_nt: TGTGCCAGCAGCTTGTATACAGGTATCTCTGGGGCCAACGTCCTGACTTTC; cdr3_aa: CASSLYTGISGANVLTF; d_call: -; v_call: TRBV5-4; clone_size: -; j_call: TRBJ2-6
cdr3_nt: TGTGCCACCAGCAGAGAGACTAGCCTTAACACCGGGGAGCTGTTTTTT; cdr3_aa: CATSRETSLNTGELFF; d_call: TRBD2; v_call: TRBV15; clone_size: once; j_call: TRBJ2-2
cdr3_nt: TGCGCCAGCAGCTTGGTGGGGACTAGCTTATCTAGCACAGATACGCAGTATTTT; cdr3_aa: CASSLVGTSLSSTDTQYF; d_call: TRBD2; v_call: TRBV5-1; clone_size: -; j_call: TRBJ2-3
cdr3_nt: TGTGCCAGCAGCACGACAGGAGATCGAAGTGCTTTCTTT; cdr3_aa: CASSTTGDRSAFF; d_call: -; v_call: TRBV7-9; clone_size: -; j_call: TRBJ1-1
cdr3_nt: TGCGCCAGCAGCGGCCGGGACAGCTTAAATGAAAAACTGTTTTTT; cdr3_aa: CASSGRDSLNEKLFF; d_call: TRBD1; v_call: TRBV4-1; clone_size: -; j_call: TRBJ1-4
cdr3_nt: TGTGCCAGCAGGGGGGTTGCTGGAAACACCATATATTTT; cdr3_aa: CASRGVAGNTIYF; d_call: -; v_call: TRBV27; clone_size: -; j_call: TRBJ1-3
cdr3_nt: TGTGCCAGCAGTTTGGTGGGAAGTGAAGCTTTCTTT; cdr3_aa: CASSLVGSEAFF; d_call: -; v_call: TRBV28; clone_size: -; j_call: TRBJ1-1
cdr3_nt: TGTGCCAGCAGTGAAAGGGATCAGCCCCAGCATTTT; cdr3_aa: CASSERDQPQHF; d_call: -; v_call: TRBV25-1; clone_size: few; j_call: TRBJ1-5
cdr3_nt: TGTGCCACCAGCAGAGTCCTAAGGGGTACAAACACTGAAGCTTTCTTT; cdr3_aa: CATSRVLRGTNTEAFF; d_call: -; v_call: TRBV15; clone_size: -; j_call: TRBJ1-1
cdr3_nt: TGTGCCAGCAGCCGACCAGATACGAACACTGAAGCTTTCTTT; cdr3_aa: CASSRPDTNTEAFF; d_call: -; v_call: TRBV5-4; clone_size: -; j_call: TRBJ1-1
cdr3_nt: TGCAGCGTTGAACTAGCGGGGGGTGAGTTCTTC; cdr3_aa: CSVELAGGEFF; d_call: TRBD2; v_call: TRBV29-1; clone_size: -; j_call: TRBJ2-1
cdr3_nt: TGCACCAGCAGCCAAGATAGGCAGGGAAGCGATGGCGTGAACACTGAAGCTTTCTTT; cdr3_aa: CTSSQDRQGSDGVNTEAFF; d_call: -; v_call: TRBV1; clone_size: -; j_call: TRBJ1-1